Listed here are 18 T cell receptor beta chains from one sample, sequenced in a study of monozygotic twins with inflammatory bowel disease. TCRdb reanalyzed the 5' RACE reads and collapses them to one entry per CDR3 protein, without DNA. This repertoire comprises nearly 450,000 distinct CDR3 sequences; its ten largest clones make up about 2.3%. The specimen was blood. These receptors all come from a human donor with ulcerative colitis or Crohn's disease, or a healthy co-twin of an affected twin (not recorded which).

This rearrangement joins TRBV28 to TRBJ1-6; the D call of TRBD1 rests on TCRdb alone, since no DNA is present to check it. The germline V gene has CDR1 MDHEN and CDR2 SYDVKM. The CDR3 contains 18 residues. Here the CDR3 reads CASSLGQGTLFANSPLHF.

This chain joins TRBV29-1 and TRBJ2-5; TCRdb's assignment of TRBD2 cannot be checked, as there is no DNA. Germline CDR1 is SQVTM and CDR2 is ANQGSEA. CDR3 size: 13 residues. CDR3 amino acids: CSVDQGSQETQYF.

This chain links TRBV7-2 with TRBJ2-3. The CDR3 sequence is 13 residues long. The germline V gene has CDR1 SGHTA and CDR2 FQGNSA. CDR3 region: CASRGTSVDTQYF. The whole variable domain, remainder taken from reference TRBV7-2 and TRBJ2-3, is GAGVSQSPSNKVTEKGKDVELRCDPISGHTALYWYRQSLGQGLEFLIYFQGNSAPDKSGLPSDRFSAERTGGSVSTLTIQRTQQEDSAVYLCASRGTSVDTQYFGPGTRLTVL.

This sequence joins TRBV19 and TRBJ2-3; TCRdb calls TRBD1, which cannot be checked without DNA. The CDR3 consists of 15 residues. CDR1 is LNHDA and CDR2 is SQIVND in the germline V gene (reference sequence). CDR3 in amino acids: CASNRGLVSTDTQYF.

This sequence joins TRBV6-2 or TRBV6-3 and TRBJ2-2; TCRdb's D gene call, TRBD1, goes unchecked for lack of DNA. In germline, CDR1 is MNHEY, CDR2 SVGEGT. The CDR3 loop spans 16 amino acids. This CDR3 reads CASTPTGVPNTGELFF.

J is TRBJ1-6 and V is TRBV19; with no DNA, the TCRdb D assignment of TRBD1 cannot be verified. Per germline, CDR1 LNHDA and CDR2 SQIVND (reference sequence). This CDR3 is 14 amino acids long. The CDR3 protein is CASRSKQGRSPLHF.

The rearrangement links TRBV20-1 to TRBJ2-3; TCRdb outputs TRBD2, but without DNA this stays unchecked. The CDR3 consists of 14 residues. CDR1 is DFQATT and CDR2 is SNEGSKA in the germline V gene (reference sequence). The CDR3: CSAYSGRSTDTQYF.

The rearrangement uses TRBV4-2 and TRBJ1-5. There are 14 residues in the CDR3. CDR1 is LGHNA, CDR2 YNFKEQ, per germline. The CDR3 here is CASSQDLREQPQHF.

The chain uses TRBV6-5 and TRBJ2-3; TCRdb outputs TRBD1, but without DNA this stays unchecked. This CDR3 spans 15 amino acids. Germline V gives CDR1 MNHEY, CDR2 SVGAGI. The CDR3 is CASSYSWGGLDTQYF.

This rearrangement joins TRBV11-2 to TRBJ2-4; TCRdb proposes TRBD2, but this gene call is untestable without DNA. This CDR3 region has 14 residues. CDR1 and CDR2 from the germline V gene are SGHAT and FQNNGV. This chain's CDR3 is CASSPARIMNIQYF.

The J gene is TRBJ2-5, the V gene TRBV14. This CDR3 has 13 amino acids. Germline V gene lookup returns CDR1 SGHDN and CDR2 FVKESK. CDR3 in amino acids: CASSLLEGFPQYF.

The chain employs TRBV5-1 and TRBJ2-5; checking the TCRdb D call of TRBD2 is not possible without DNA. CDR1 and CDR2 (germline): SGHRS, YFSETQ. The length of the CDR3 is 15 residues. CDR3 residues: CASSFVTSGVETQYF.

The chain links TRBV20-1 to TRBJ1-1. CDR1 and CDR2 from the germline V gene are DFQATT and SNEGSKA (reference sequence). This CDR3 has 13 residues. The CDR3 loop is CSASDRTDTEAFF.

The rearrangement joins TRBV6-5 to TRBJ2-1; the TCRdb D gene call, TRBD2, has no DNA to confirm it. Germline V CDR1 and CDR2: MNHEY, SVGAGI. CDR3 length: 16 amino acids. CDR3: CASSSPTSGSYNEQFF.

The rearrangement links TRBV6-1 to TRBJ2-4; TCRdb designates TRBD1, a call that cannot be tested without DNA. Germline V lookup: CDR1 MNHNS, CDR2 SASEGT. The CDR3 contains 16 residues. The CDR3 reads CASSPEQGLAKNMQYF.

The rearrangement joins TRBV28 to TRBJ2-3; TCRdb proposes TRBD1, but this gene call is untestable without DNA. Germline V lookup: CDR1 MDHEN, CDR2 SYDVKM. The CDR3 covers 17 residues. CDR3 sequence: CASSLTKLAPFTDTQYF.

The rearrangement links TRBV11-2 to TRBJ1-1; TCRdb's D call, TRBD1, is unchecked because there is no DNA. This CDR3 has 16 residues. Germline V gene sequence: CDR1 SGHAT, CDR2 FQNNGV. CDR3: CASSSGSWTGVTEAFF.

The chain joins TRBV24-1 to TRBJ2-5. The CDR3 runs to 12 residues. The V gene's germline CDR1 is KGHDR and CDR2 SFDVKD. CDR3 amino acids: CATSDLSGTQYF.